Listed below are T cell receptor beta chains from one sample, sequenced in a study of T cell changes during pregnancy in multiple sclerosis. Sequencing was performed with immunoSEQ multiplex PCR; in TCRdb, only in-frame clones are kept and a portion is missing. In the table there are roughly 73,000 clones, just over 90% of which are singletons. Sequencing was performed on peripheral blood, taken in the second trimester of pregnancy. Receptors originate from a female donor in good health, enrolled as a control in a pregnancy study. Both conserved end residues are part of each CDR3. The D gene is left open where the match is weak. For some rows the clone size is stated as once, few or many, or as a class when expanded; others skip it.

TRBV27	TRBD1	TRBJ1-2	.	CASRSWTGSAGYTF
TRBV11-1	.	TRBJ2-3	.	CASSLSGTSTDTQYF
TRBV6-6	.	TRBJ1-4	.	CASAGTSGEKLFF
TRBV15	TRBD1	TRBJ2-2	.	CATRRGTANTGELFF
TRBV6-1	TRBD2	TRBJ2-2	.	CASSDGLAGGPAGELFF
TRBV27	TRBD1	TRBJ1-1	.	CASSNGQGVKDTEAFF
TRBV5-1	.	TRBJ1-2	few	CASTLAGYGYTF
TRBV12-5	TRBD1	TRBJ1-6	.	CASGLVPGTALGSPLHF
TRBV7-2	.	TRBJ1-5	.	CASSLAAGSNQPQHF
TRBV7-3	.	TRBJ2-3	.	CASSLGGGHDTQYF
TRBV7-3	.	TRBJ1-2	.	CASSLDGAGGPNYGYTF
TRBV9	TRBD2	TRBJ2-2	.	CASSVATGGGGNTGELFF
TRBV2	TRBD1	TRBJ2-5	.	CASSPGQGSGETQYF
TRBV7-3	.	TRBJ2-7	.	CASSLRGGAVDEQYF
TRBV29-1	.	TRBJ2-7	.	CSVGDNYEQYF
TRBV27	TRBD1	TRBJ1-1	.	CASSRDDRGTEAFF
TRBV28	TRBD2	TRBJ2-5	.	CASSTLGGSRGETQYF
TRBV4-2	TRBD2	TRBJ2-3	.	CASSQPGGGTDTQYF
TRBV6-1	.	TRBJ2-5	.	CASSEGQVGTQYF
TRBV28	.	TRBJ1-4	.	CASSLGGGVQKLFF
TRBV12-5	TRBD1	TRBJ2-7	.	CASGLGTGGIYEQYF
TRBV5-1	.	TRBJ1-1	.	CASSAGQMNTEAFF
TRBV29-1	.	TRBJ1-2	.	CSVDTRNGYTF
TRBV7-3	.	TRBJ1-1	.	CASSSTGSTEAFF
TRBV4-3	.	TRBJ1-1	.	CASSLGQLNTEAFF
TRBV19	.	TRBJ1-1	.	CASSIVIGGGGATEAFF
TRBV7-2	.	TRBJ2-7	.	CASSLAGGGGLHEQYF
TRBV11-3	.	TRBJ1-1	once	CASSLTRNTEAFF
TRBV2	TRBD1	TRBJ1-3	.	CASSRQGQGNTIYF
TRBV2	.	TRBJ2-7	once	CASTPQGYEQYF
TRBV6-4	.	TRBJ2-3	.	CASSDSTALGDTQYF
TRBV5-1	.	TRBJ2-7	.	CASSGTAYEQYF
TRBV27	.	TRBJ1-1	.	CASTGDDAEAFF